These 18 T cell receptor beta chains were sequenced from one sample in a study of Graves' ophthalmopathy and Graves' hyperthyroidism listed by TCRdb under 2018. The sample was run on an Illumina HiSeq 2000. For repertoire sequencing, TCR beta CDR3 regions were amplified from RNA transcripts. The first round was an RT-PCR using HTBI primers with the Qiagen OneStep RT-PCR kit, and this first round was followed by a second-round multiplex PCR, then size selection and purification. The raw public data were reprocessed by TCRdb itself: fastp quality trimming at Q25, MiXCR clonotype calling, in-frame beta chains only. Records with the same CDR3 protein are collapsed into one entry carrying the most frequent genes and DNA. The table for this sample lists 230,000 or so distinct CDR3 sequences; about 46% of them were counted only once. Around half of the sample lies in the top ten. Sequenced: peripheral blood. These receptor sequences come from an adult man with Graves' ophthalmopathy.

The V gene is TRBV4-1, the J gene TRBJ2-2; D is possibly TRBD2 (6 bases). The V gene lost 0 bases and the J gene lost 6 bases, with 14 bases spanning the gap. This CDR3 is built from 16 residues. CDR1 MGHRA and CDR2 YSYEKL come from the germline V gene. In nucleotides, the CDR3 is TGCGCCAGCAGCCAAGATGGGGCAGGGAGGTCCGGGGAGCTGTTTTTT. It translates to CASSQDGAGRSGELFF.

This CDR3 reads CASSFGTSISGELFF. In DNA form, the CDR3 reads TGTGCCAGCAGCTTTGGAACTAGCATCTCCGGGGAGCTGTTTTTT. The rearrangement joins TRBV7-9 to TRBJ2-2, with D possibly being TRBD2 (6 bases). CDR1 is SEHNR and CDR2 is FQNEAQ in the germline V gene (reference sequence). Trimming cost V 3 bases and J 6 bases, with 14 bases left between them. The CDR3 is 15 residues long.

The chain carries TRBV12-3 or TRBV12-4 and TRBJ2-6; tentative D call: TRBD2 (5 bases). The V end was cut by 6 bases, the J end by 4 bases, with 13 bases between. The CDR3 runs to 15 residues. The DNA of the CDR3 is TGTGCCAGCAGCTTGAGAGGGCCCGGGGCCAACGTCCTGACTTTC. Its protein product is CASSLRGPGANVLTF.

Turning to this clonotype: Relative to the germline gene, one junction end is altered; a read error may explain this. This chain joins TRBV10-3 and TRBJ2-5, with a weak D call TRBD2 (5 bases). Per the germline V gene, CDR1 is ENHRY and CDR2 is SYGVKD. There are 15 residues in the CDR3. The CDR3 is CASSELSRAERPQYF. The DNA of the CDR3 is TGTGCCAGCAGTGAACTCTCGCGGGCGGAGAGACCCCAGTACTTC.

The chain joins TRBV7-9 to TRBJ1-1; no clear D. CDR1 and CDR2 (germline): SEHNR, FQNEAQ (reference sequence). V was cut by 5 bases and J by 4 bases, with 14 bases left in between. The CDR3 loop spans 14 amino acids. The CDR3 is CASSPTMGSTEAFF. DNA for the CDR3: TGTGCCAGCAGCCCCACTATGGGGTCCACTGAAGCTTTCTTT.

This clonotype was found many times. J is TRBJ2-7 and V is TRBV6-6; D remains unclear. From germline, CDR1 is MNHNY and CDR2 SVGAGI (reference sequence). This CDR3 comprises 11 residues. V shed 4 bases and J shed 7 bases, with 8 bases lying between them. The CDR3 nucleotides read TGTGCCAGCAGTTCTTACCGGGAGCAGTACTTC. This codes for CASSSYREQYF.

This chain connects TRBV12-3 or TRBV12-4 to TRBJ2-7; perhaps D is TRBD1 or TRBD2 (5 bases each). Trimming took off 6 bases at V and 0 bases at J, with 18 bases between the two ends. The CDR3 is 16 residues long. The CDR3 protein is CASSQVPGRASYEQYF. The CDR3 DNA follows: TGTGCCAGCAGCCAAGTCCCGGGACGAGCCTCCTACGAGCAGTACTTC.

The gene calls are TRBV25-1 and TRBJ1-2; TRBD1 matches at 7 bases. This CDR3 contains 14 residues. Germline CDR1 is MGHDK and CDR2 is SYGVNS. J was trimmed by 7 bases and V by 6 bases; bases with no gene match: 11. The CDR3 nucleotides are TGTGCCAGCAGCCGAGGGACAGAGTTTATTGGCTACACCTTC. Translation gives CASSRGTEFIGYTF.

This clonotype has only a few counts. V gene TRBV4-1 combines with J gene TRBJ2-5; no definite D call. The V gene's germline CDR1 is MGHRA and CDR2 YSYEKL. CDR3 size: 12 residues. The V and J ends lost 1 base and 5 bases respectively, with 5 bases between them. The CDR3 coding sequence is TGCGCCAGCAGCCAAGTGATGGAGACCCAGTACTTC. Its translation is CASSQVMETQYF.

In its sample, this clonotype was seen a few times. This sequence joins TRBV9 and TRBJ1-6; 7 bases align to TRBD1. The length of the CDR3 is 14 residues. CDR1 and CDR2 (germline): SGDLS, YYNGEE. The junction had 4 bases not matched to a gene; V was cut back by 4 bases and J by 6 bases. The CDR3: CASSPRGGNSPLHF. CDR3 DNA: TGTGCCAGCAGCCCCAGGGGGGGTAATTCACCCCTCCACTTT.

The genes are TRBV12-3 or TRBV12-4 and TRBJ1-1; D is perhaps TRBD1 (6 bases). V was trimmed by 3 bases and J by 0 bases, leaving 11 bases between them. The CDR3 runs 15 residues. CDR3: CASSFWGHVNTEAFF. The CDR3, as DNA: TGTGCCAGCAGTTTTTGGGGACACGTGAACACTGAAGCTTTCTTT.

The chain combines TRBV12-3 or TRBV12-4 with TRBJ2-7, with D possibly TRBD2 on 5 matching bases. The V end was cut by 10 bases, the J end by 2 bases, with 6 bases between. This CDR3 region has 10 residues. CDR3 DNA sequence: TGTGCCACCGGGACCTACGAGCAGTACTTC. Its translation is CATGTYEQYF.

The chain employs TRBV20-1 and TRBJ1-5, with 7 bases that match TRBD1. Per the germline V gene, CDR1 is DFQATT and CDR2 is SNEGSKA (reference sequence). The CDR3 runs 13 residues. Trimming at V came to 6 bases and at J to 5 bases, leaving 7 bases not matched to a gene. The CDR3 loop is CSALGTEYQPQHF. The CDR3 DNA reads as TGCAGTGCCCTGGGGACAGAGTATCAGCCCCAGCATTTT.

The rearrangement uses TRBV19 and TRBJ1-1, with D possibly matching TRBD1 (6 bases). V lost 7 bases to trimming and J lost 5 bases, with 14 bases between them. The CDR3 covers 13 residues. The germline V gene encodes CDR1 LNHDA and CDR2 SQIVND (reference sequence). The CDR3 protein is CASNSGVWTEAFF. The CDR3 DNA sequence: TGTGCCAGTAACTCAGGGGTTTGGACTGAAGCTTTCTTT.

The chain employs TRBV7-3 and TRBJ2-2; D possibly corresponds to TRBD2 (5 bases). This CDR3 has 14 residues. Germline V lookup: CDR1 SGHTA, CDR2 FQGTGA. The germline V and J ends were trimmed by 2 bases and 8 bases, with 12 bases remaining between them. The CDR3 region has the DNA TGTGCCAGCAGCTTAGACTACCTGATTGGGGAGCTGTTTTTT. It yields the protein CASSLDYLIGELFF. Filled out from reference TRBV7-3 and TRBJ2-2, the complete variable domain reads GAGVSQTPSNKVTEKGKYVELRCDPISGHTALYWYRQSLGQGPEFLIYFQGTGAADDSGLPNDRFFAVRPEGSVSTLKIQRTERGDSAVYLCASSLDYLIGELFFGEGSRLTVL.

A note on this clonotype: One base away lies a much larger clone, so this may be a sequencing read error. The gene calls are TRBV16 and TRBJ2-7; no clear D. Germline-derived CDR1 and CDR2 are KGHSY and FQNENV. This CDR3 region has 11 residues. CDR3 loop: CASSQGIEQHF. In DNA form, the CDR3 reads TGTGCCAGCAGCCAGGGGATCGAGCAGCACTTC.

This chain connects TRBV29-1 to TRBJ2-6; D is ambiguous. The CDR3 is made up of 11 amino acids. From germline, CDR1 is SQVTM and CDR2 ANQGSEA. V lost 2 bases and J 5 bases, leaving 1 base between the germline ends. CDR3 loop: CSVEWANVLTF. DNA of the CDR3: TGCAGCGTTGAATGGGCCAACGTCCTGACTTTC.

The chain combines TRBV24-1 with TRBJ2-2, with no clear D. CDR3 size: 14 residues. Looked up from germline, CDR1 is KGHDR and CDR2 is SFDVKD. The V end lost 4 bases, the J end lost 1 base, and 6 bases lay between the germline ends. CDR3 sequence: CATSDQKNTGELFF. DNA for the CDR3: TGTGCCACCAGTGACCAAAAGAACACCGGGGAGCTGTTTTTT.